The T cell receptor beta chain under discussion was sequenced for a study of CXCR4 blockade with PD-1 therapy in pancreatic cancer. Some clones are missing from TCRdb's copy, which holds only in-frame ones; the method was immunoSEQ multiplex PCR. This table has about 2,400 clones, 30% to 40% appearing once. Remarks on this clone: What it binds is not known.

This CDR3 has 13 amino acids. The V gene lost 5 bases and the J gene lost 9 bases, with 14 bases spanning the gap. Germline V gene sequence: CDR1 MNHGY, CDR2 SAAAGT. Study-level points and caveats: Clone frequency correlated with its number of distinct nucleotide rearrangements. Tumors were clonally expanded, mean approximately 0.15 versus 0.048 in healthy blood.

The receptor comes from a human donor with pancreatic ductal adenocarcinoma. The sample consisted of tumor tissue. The chain has TRBV6-8 and TRBJ2-1, with no clear D. The CDR3 DNA is TGTGCCAGCAGTGTAGTACAGCGTAGTGAGCAGTTCTTC. Translating gives CASSVVQRSEQFF.